The rows below give T cell receptor beta chains drawn from one sample of a study of beta chain features in type 1 diabetes. Using immunoSEQ multiplex PCR, the repertoire was profiled, and TCRdb retains in-frame clones only, with some absent. The sample records nearly 250,000 clones, 14% being singletons. Sequenced sample: naive CD4+ T cells from blood. Source of these receptors: a woman aged 40 to 50 in good health. Each CDR3 is given without its conserved first and last residue. The order of the fields is J gene, clone size, V gene, CDR3 protein. The listing skips clone size in some rows; elsewhere it reads once, few, many or a size class.

J: TRBJ2-3; size: many; V: TRBV28; CDR3: ASSLGQGRNTQY
J: TRBJ1-2; size: few; V: TRBV19; CDR3: ASRTDLHYGYT
J: TRBJ1-4; size: NA; V: TRBV29-1; CDR3: SVEDLATNEKLF
J: TRBJ2-7; size: NA; V: TRBV29-1; CDR3: SVEDRGSSYEQY
J: TRBJ1-3; size: few; V: TRBV27; CDR3: ASSLSGQPLGNTIY
J: TRBJ1-4; size: few; V: TRBV18; CDR3: ASSIDRGKNEKLF
J: TRBJ2-1; size: few; V: TRBV5-1; CDR3: ASGDIPSSYNEQF
J: TRBJ1-1; size: NA; V: TRBV18; CDR3: ASSPLGGGGEAF
J: TRBJ1-5; size: NA; V: TRBV4-1; CDR3: ASSQDRGNQPQH
J: TRBJ1-4; size: few; V: TRBV6-5; CDR3: ASSHSGGGEKLF
J: TRBJ2-5; size: NA; V: TRBV9; CDR3: ASSVGTSGNQETQY
J: TRBJ2-7; size: NA; V: TRBV14; CDR3: ASSQVFFGDRYAEQY
J: TRBJ2-1; size: NA; V: TRBV6-6; CDR3: ASSPERGGLVNEQF
J: TRBJ1-1; size: few; V: TRBV7-9; CDR3: ASSRGGGAGRTEAF
J: TRBJ2-1; size: many; V: TRBV15; CDR3: ATSRDGIAEQF
J: TRBJ1-1; size: few; V: TRBV7-9; CDR3: ASSQSAAEAF
J: TRBJ1-2; size: NA; V: TRBV18; CDR3: ASSPVLGGRSYGGYT
J: TRBJ1-1; size: few; V: TRBV18; CDR3: ASSSTGSEAF
J: TRBJ1-2; size: few; V: TRBV19; CDR3: ASSIDGTSGGYT
J: TRBJ2-7; size: few; V: TRBV5-6; CDR3: ASSKDRGLYEQY